The next 13 T cell receptor beta chains were all read from a single sample in a study of early T cells in non-severe SARS-CoV-2 infection. Using its own MiXCR run on the 5' RACE reads, TCRdb lists one record per CDR3 protein. The table lists about 72,000 distinct CDR3 sequences, roughly a tenth of them singletons, with around 8% in the top ten. The sequencing here drew on whole blood, taken at baseline. These receptors all stem from an adult who was a healthcare worker with PCR-confirmed SARS-CoV-2 infection or an uninfected control (not recorded which).

This clonotype occurred a few times. The chain joins TRBV9 to TRBJ2-6; no firm D call. V was cut by 7 bases and J by 0 bases, with 5 bases left in between. This CDR3 is built from 13 residues. Per germline, CDR1 SGDLS and CDR2 YYNGEE. The CDR3 loop is CASGPSGANVLTF. Here the CDR3 DNA reads TGTGCCAGCGGCCCCTCTGGGGCCAACGTCCTGACTTTC.

V is TRBV20-1 and J is TRBJ2-1, with 13 bases that match TRBD2. In germline, CDR1 is DFQATT, CDR2 SNEGSKA (reference sequence). J was trimmed by 9 bases and V by 5 bases; bases with no gene match: 7. The CDR3 spans 14 residues. This CDR3 reads CSALTSGGVGEQFF. CDR3 nucleotide sequence: TGCAGTGCTTTAACTAGCGGGGGGGTCGGTGAGCAGTTCTTC.

V and J are TRBV6-5 and TRBJ2-1; D may be TRBD2 (7 bases). Germline V lookup: CDR1 MNHEY, CDR2 SVGAGI. The CDR3 contains 17 residues. Trimming took off 5 bases at V and 5 bases at J, with 22 bases between the two ends. CDR3 DNA sequence: TGTGCCAGCAGTACAGGGACCGGACTAGTCATGAACAATGAGCAGTTCTTC. Translated: CASSTGTGLVMNNEQFF.

This clonotype was detected ten times or more. V is TRBV19 and J is TRBJ1-5, with unresolved D. Looked up from germline, CDR1 is LNHDA and CDR2 is SQIVND (reference sequence). Between the trimmed V and J ends, which lost 6 bases and 4 bases, there was a span of 13 bases. The length of the CDR3 is 14 residues. The CDR3 DNA reads TGTGCCAGTAGCACGGGCGTGAGTAATCAGCCCCAGCATTTT. This translates into CASSTGVSNQPQHF.

V is TRBV7-2 and J is TRBJ2-1; 16 bases line up with TRBD2. The junction had 11 bases not matched to a gene; V was cut back by 4 bases and J by 5 bases. CDR1 and CDR2 from the germline V gene are SGHTA and FQGNSA. This CDR3 region has 19 residues. The CDR3 DNA reads TGTGCCAGCAGCTCGCCGGGACTAGCGGGGGGGGCCGGCCACAATGAGCAGTTCTTC. It encodes CASSSPGLAGGAGHNEQFF.

This clonotype was picked up many times. The chain carries TRBV20-1 and TRBJ1-2; D is ambiguous. Per germline, CDR1 DFQATT and CDR2 SNEGSKA (reference sequence). V was pared by 1 base and J by 0 bases, with 12 bases between. The CDR3 totals 15 residues. CDR3 DNA sequence: TGCAGTGCTAGAGCCCCCGGGGTAGCTAACTATGGCTACACCTTC. Amino acids: CSARAPGVANYGYTF.

This clonotype was found a few times. This chain connects TRBV7-2 to TRBJ1-6; 7 bases fit TRBD1. V trimming: 5 bases; J trimming: 4 bases; junction bases outside the gene matches: 17. Germline lookup yields CDR1 SGHTA and CDR2 FQGNSA. This CDR3 has 19 amino acids. CDR3 sequence: CASSPERGAGGKYNSPLHF. DNA of the CDR3: TGTGCCAGCAGCCCTGAACGCGGCGCAGGGGGAAAGTATAATTCACCCCTCCACTTT.

This chain links TRBV12-3 or TRBV12-4 with TRBJ1-5, with no clear D. The CDR3 contains 15 residues. The ends were cut back, 6 bases at V and 0 bases at J, with 12 bases in the middle. CDR3 bases: TGTGCCAGCAGCTTCACCGGAAATAGCAATCAGCCCCAGCATTTT. Translated, it gives CASSFTGNSNQPQHF.

V gene TRBV5-6 combines with J gene TRBJ2-7; tentative D call: TRBD2 (6 bases). Germline CDR1 is SGHDT and CDR2 is YYEEEE. V lost 2 bases and J lost 6, with 9 bases in between. The CDR3 contains 12 residues. CDR3 coding DNA: TGTGCCAGCAGCTTAACCGGGAGCGAGCAGTACTTC. It specifies CASSLTGSEQYF.

This clonotype was observed a handful of times. The chain couples TRBV20-1 to TRBJ2-3; D might be TRBD2 (6 bases). Germline V gene data show CDR1 as DFQATT and CDR2 as SNEGSKA (reference sequence). Trimming took 3 bases from V and 3 from J, leaving 13 bases between them. The length of the CDR3 is 14 residues. CDR3 loop: CSASESAGTDTQYF. In DNA, the CDR3 is TGCAGTGCTAGTGAGTCCGCGGGAACAGATACGCAGTATTTT.

This clonotype was observed a few times. This chain joins TRBV7-8 and TRBJ2-3; no clear D gene. Germline V gene lookup returns CDR1 SGHVS and CDR2 FQNEAQ. V lost 2 bases to trimming and J lost 3 bases, with 12 bases between them. The CDR3 is 15 residues long. The CDR3 reads CASSLRRTLTDTQYF. In DNA form, the CDR3 reads TGTGCCAGCAGCTTACGTCGGACGTTAACAGATACGCAGTATTTT.

The chain is built from TRBV5-4 and TRBJ2-7; 8 nucleotides line up with TRBD2. CDR1 is SGHNT and CDR2 is YYREEE in the germline V gene (reference sequence). This CDR3 has 17 residues. J lost 2 bases, V lost 4 bases, and 14 bases had no gene match. The CDR3 loop is CASSTGFGGAQAYEQYF. The CDR3 region has the DNA TGTGCCAGCAGCACTGGGTTCGGGGGGGCCCAAGCCTACGAGCAGTACTTC.

This clonotype has a count of ten or more. V usage is TRBV4-3 and J usage is TRBJ1-6; no definite D call. From germline, CDR1 is LGHNA and CDR2 YSLEER. This CDR3 region has 16 residues. Trimming took 2 bases from V and 3 from J, leaving 11 bases between them. In DNA, the CDR3 is TGCGCCAGCAGCCAAATAGGAGGAATCTATAATTCACCCCTCCACTTT. Translated: CASSQIGGIYNSPLHF.